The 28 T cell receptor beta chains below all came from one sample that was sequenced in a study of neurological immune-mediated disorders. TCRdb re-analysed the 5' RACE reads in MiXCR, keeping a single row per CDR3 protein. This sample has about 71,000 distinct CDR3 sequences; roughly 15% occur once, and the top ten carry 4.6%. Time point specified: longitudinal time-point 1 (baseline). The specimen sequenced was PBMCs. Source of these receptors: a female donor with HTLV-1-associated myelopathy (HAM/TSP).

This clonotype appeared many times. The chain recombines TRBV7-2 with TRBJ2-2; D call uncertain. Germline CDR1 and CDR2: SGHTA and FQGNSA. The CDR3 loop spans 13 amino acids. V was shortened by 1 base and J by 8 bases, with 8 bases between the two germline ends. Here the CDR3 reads CASSLVLSGELFF. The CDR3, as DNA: TGTGCCAGCAGCTTAGTTCTCTCTGGGGAGCTGTTTTTT.

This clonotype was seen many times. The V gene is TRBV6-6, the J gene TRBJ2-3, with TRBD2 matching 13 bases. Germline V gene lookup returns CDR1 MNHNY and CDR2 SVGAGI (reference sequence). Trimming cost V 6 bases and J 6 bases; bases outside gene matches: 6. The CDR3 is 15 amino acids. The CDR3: CASSALAGGPDTQYF. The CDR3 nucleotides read TGTGCCAGCAGCGCACTAGCGGGGGGGCCGGATACGCAGTATTTT.

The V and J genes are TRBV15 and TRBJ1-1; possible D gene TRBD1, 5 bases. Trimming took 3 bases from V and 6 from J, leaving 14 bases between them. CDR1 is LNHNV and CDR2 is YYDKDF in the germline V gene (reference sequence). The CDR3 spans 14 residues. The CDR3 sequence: CATSRAQRDAEAFF. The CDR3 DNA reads TGTGCCACCAGCAGGGCGCAAAGGGACGCTGAAGCTTTCTTT. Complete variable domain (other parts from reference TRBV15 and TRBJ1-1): DAMVIQNPRYQVTQFGKPVTLSCSQTLNHNVMYWYQQKSSQAPKLLFHYYDKDFNNEADTPDNFQSRRPNTSFCFLDIRSPGLGDTAMYLCATSRAQRDAEAFFGQGTRLTVV.

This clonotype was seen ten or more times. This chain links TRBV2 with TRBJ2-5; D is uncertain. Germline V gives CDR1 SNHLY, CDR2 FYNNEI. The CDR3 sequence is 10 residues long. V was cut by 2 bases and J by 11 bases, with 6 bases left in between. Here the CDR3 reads CASSESTQYF. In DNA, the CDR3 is TGTGCCAGCAGTGAATCGACTCAGTACTTC.

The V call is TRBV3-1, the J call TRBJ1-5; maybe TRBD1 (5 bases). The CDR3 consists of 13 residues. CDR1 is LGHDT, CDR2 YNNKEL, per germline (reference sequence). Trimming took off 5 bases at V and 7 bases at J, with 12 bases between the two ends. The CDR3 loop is CASSFGGRQPQHF. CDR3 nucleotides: TGTGCCAGCAGCTTCGGGGGAAGACAGCCCCAGCATTTT.

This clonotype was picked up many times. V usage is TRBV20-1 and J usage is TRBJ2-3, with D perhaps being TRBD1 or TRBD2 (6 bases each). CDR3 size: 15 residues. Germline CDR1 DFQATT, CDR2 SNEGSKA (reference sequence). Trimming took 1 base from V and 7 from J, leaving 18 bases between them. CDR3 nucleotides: TGCAGTGCTAGAGGACGGGGGCAGCAGAGGAATACGCAGTATTTT. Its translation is CSARGRGQQRNTQYF.

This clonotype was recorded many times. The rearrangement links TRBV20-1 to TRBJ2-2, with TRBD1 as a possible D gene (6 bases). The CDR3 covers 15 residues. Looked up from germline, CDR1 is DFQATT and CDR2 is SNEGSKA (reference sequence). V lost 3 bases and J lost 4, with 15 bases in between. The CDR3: CSASRGGSGTGELFF. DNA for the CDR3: TGCAGTGCTAGCCGAGGGGGATCGGGCACCGGGGAGCTGTTTTTT.

The CDR3 here is CASSPQLDTQYF. The DNA of the CDR3 is TGTGCCAGCTCCCCTCAGCTTGATACGCAGTATTTT. The genes are TRBV18 and TRBJ2-3; D not certain. Germline V gene data show CDR1 as KGHSH and CDR2 as LQKENI. The ends were cut back, 6 bases at V and 6 bases at J, with 10 bases in the middle. This CDR3 region has 12 residues.

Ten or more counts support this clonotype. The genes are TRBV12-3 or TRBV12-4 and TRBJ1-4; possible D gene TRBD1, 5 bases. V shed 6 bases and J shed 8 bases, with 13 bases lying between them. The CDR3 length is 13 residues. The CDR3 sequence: CASRGPMGEKLFF. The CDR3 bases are TGTGCCAGCAGGGGACCGATGGGCGAAAAACTGTTTTTT.

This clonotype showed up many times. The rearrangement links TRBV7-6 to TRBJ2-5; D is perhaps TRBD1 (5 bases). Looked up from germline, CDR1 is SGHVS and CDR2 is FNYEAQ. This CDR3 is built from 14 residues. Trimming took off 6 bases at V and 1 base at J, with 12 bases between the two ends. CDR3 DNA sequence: TGTGCCAGCAGTCTCTTCCAGGGCCAAGAGACCCAGTACTTC. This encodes CASSLFQGQETQYF.

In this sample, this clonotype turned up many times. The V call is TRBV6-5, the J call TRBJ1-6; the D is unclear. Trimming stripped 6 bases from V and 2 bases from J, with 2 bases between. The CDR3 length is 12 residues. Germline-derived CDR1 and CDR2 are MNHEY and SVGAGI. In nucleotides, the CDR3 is TGTGCCAGCAGACCCTATAATTCACCCCTCCACTTT. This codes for CASRPYNSPLHF.

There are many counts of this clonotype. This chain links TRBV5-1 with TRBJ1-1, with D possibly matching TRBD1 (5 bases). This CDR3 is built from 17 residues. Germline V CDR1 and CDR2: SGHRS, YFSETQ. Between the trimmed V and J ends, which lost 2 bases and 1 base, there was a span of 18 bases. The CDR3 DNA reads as TGCGCCAGCAGCTTAGACTCTCTTTGGGGACGGAACACTGAAGCTTTCTTT. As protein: CASSLDSLWGRNTEAFF.

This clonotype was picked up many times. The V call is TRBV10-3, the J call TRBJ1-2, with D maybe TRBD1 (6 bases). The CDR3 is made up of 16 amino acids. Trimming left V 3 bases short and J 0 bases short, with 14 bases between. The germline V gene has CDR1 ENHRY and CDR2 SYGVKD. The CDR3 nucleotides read TGTGCCATCAGTGACATAGACAGGCAAACTAACTATGGCTACACCTTC. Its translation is CAISDIDRQTNYGYTF.

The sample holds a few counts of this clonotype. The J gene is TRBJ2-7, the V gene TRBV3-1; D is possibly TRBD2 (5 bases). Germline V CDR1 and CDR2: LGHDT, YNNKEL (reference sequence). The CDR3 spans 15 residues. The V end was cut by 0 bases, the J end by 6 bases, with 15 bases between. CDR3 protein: CASSQDQFGVGEQYV. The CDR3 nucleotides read TGTGCCAGCAGCCAAGACCAGTTCGGGGTAGGCGAGCAGTACGTC.

CDR3 in amino acids: CASSGQGADDYTF. In nucleotides, the CDR3 is TGTGCCAGCAGCGGACAGGGCGCCGATGACTACACCTTC. The chain employs TRBV2 and TRBJ1-2; 8 bases align to TRBD1. The trim removed 6 bases at V and 10 bases at J, leaving 10 bases unmatched. The germline V gene encodes CDR1 SNHLY and CDR2 FYNNEI. The CDR3 runs to 13 residues. Full variable domain (rest looked up from reference TRBV2 and TRBJ1-2): EPEVTQTPSHQVTQMGQEVILRCVPISNHLYFYWYRQILGQKVEFLVSFYNNEISEKSEIFDDQFSVERPDGSNFTLKIRSTKLEDSAMYFCASSGQGADDYTFGSGTRLTVV.

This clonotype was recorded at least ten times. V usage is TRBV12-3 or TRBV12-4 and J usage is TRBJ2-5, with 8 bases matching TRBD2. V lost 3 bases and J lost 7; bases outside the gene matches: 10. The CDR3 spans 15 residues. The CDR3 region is CASSLSAGGRGTQYF. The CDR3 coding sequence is TGTGCCAGCAGTTTGTCTGCGGGGGGTCGGGGGACCCAGTACTTC.

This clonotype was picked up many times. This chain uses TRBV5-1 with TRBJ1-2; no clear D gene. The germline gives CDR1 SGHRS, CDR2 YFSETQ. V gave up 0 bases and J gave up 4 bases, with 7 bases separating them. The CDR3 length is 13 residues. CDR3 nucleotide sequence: TGCGCCAGCAGCTTGGCAGGTAGCTATGGCTACACCTTC. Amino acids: CASSLAGSYGYTF.

The CDR3: CSVGTTAETQYF. The CDR3 nucleotides read TGCAGCGTGGGGACTACAGCAGAGACCCAGTACTTC. V usage is TRBV29-1 and J usage is TRBJ2-5, with 7 bases matching TRBD2. CDR1 SQVTM and CDR2 ANQGSEA come from the germline V gene. This CDR3 region has 12 residues. With 6 bases clipped from V and 4 bases from J, the junction kept 5 bases outside the gene matches.

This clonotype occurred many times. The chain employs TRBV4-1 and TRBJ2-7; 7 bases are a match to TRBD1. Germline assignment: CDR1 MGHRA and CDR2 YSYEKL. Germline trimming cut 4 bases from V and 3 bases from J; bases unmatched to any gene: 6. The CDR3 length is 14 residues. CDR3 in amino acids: CASSPLGQSYEQYF. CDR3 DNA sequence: TGCGCCAGCAGCCCCCTGGGACAGAGCTACGAGCAGTACTTC.

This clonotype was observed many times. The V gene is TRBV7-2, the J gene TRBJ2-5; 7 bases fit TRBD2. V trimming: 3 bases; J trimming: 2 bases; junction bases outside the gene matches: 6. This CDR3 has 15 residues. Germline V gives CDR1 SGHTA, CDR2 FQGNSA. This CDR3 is CASSFQAGRQETQYF. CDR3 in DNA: TGTGCCAGCAGCTTTCAAGCGGGGAGGCAAGAGACCCAGTACTTC.

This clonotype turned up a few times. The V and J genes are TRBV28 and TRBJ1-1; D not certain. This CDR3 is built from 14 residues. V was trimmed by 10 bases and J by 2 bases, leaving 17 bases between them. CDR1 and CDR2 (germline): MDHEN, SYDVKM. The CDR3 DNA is TGTGCCATCCGGCCGCTGTCAGGAAACACTGAAGCTTTCTTT. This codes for CAIRPLSGNTEAFF.

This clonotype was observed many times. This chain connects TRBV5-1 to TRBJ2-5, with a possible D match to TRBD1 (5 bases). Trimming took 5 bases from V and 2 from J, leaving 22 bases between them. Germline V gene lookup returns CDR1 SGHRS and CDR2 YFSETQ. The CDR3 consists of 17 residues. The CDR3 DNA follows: TGCGCCAGCAGTCGGCTACCCCAGGGATTACCACAAGAGACCCAGTACTTC. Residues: CASSRLPQGLPQETQYF.

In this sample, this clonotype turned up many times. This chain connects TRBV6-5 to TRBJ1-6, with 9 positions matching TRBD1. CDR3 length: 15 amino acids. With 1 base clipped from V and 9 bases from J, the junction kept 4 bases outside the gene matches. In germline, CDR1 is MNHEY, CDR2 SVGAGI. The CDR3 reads CASSYWGQGRSPLHF. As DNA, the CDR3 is TGTGCCAGCAGTTACTGGGGACAGGGCCGTTCACCCCTCCACTTT.

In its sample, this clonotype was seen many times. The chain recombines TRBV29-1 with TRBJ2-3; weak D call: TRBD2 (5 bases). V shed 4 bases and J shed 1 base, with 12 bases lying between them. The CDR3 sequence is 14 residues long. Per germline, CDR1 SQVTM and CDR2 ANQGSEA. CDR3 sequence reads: CSVGRGMGTDTQYF. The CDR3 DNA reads TGCAGCGTTGGTCGGGGAATGGGCACAGATACGCAGTATTTT.

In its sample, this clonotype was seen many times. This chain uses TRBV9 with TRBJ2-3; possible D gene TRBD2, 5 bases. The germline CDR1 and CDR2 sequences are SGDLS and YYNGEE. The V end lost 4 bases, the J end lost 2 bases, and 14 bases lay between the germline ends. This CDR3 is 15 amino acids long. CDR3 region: CASSPRSRATDTQYF. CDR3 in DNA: TGTGCCAGCAGCCCTCGGTCGAGGGCCACAGATACGCAGTATTTT.

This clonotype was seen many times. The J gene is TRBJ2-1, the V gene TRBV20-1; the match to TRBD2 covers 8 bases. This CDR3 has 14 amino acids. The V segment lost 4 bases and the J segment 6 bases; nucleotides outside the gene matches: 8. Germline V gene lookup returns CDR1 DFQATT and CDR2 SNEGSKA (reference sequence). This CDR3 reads CSATTGTRANEQFF. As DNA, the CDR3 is TGCAGTGCTACCACCGGGACTAGAGCCAATGAGCAGTTCTTC.

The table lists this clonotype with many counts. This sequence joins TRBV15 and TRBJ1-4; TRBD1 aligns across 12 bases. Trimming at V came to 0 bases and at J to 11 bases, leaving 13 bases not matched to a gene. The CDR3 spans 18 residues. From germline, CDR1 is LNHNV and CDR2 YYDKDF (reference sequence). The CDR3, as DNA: TGTGCCACCAGCAGAGATAAGGGCGCGGGACAGGGGGCTAACAAACTGTTTTTT. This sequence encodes CATSRDKGAGQGANKLFF.

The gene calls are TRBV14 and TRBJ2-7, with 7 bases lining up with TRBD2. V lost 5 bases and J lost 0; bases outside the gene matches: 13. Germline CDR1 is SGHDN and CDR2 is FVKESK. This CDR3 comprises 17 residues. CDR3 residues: CASSTRTGTTFSYEQYF. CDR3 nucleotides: TGTGCCAGCAGCACTAGAACCGGGACTACCTTCTCCTACGAGCAGTACTTC.